The clone carrying this TCR beta chain was observed a few times. The target antigen is unknown. The sample belongs to a study of T cell responses to AZD1222 COVID-19 vaccine. Using immunoSEQ multiplex PCR, the repertoire was profiled, and TCRdb retains in-frame clones only, with some absent. Here the sample spans some 60,000 clones, 60% to 85% being singletons. J lost 7 bases, V lost 5 bases, and 7 bases had no gene match. Germline V gene lookup returns CDR1 SGHNT and CDR2 YENEEA. There are 14 residues in the CDR3. Points from the study as a whole: Clonal diversity may have been underestimated, and the donors were mostly white British, with more females than males.

The sample in question was peripheral blood, obtained 28 days after the second AZD1222 dose. The source is an adult who received the AZD1222 COVID-19 vaccine. J is TRBJ2-7 and V is TRBV11-3; TRBD1 agrees at 11 bases. The CDR3 region has the DNA TGTGCCAGCAGCCTGGGACAGGGGGGGAAGGAGCAGTACTTC. This gives the protein CASSLGQGGKEQYF.